The T cell receptor (beta chain) under discussion was sequenced for a study of T cell changes during pregnancy in multiple sclerosis. Assay used: immunoSEQ multiplex PCR; TCRdb lists only in-frame clones, some missing. This sample yields about 100,000 clones, of which approximately 93% are seen a single time; about 3.5% belongs to the top ten. Sequencing used peripheral blood, obtained after pregnancy. This receptor was obtained from a female donor with multiple sclerosis, enrolled in a pregnancy study.

CDR3 bases: TGCGCCAGCAGTCACACAGCCTGGGGCTACACCTTC. It yields the protein CASSHTAWGYTF. The rearrangement uses TRBV23-1 and TRBJ1-2; D not resolved. TRBV23-1 is annotated as an ORF whose role is uncertain. This CDR3 comprises 12 residues. Trimming stripped 3 bases from V and 8 bases from J, with 10 bases between.